There are many counts of the clone carrying this T cell receptor beta chain. The antigen is not known. The data derive from a study of T cells in Graves' hyperthyroidism and ophthalmopathy. Whole-study results and caveats: Blood held most thyroid clonotypes expanded above 0.001 frequency.

TCR beta CDR3 sequences were amplified from RNA transcripts. The study used the HTBI primer set for a first-round RT-PCR of the TCR CDR3. TCRdb re-analysed the multiplex PCR reads in MiXCR, keeping a single row per CDR3 protein. The sample has 350,000 to 400,000 distinct CDR3 sequences; about a fifth are singletons. Graves' hyperthyroidism without ophthalmopathy progression within 18 months was termed stable. Fresh peripheral blood, 10 ml, yielded the PBMCs. Sample: blood. This sequence originates from a woman aged 18-29 years with Graves' hyperthyroidism.

CDR3 sequence (DNA): TGTGCCAGCAAGCGGAGTTTGACTGAAGCTTTCTTT. Protein: CASKRSLTEAFF. The rearrangement joins TRBV2 to TRBJ1-1; D is unresolved. This CDR3 comprises 12 residues. Germline V gene sequence: CDR1 SNHLY, CDR2 FYNNEI. The V and J ends lost 7 bases and 5 bases respectively, with 11 bases between them.